The following is a TCR beta chain sequence with its context. Its antigen is unknown. Splitting of each subset's genomic DNA was done evenly across several immunoSEQ plates. Sequenced by immunoSEQ multiplex PCR; TCRdb stores in-frame clones only, minus some. The profile shows roughly 1.4 million clones, approximately 98.5% of them singletons. These data originate in a study of shared clonotypes between healthy human individuals. V dropped 4 bases and J dropped 5; count of bases not matched to a gene: 5. The CDR3 length is 14 residues. Germline CDR1 and CDR2: SGHRS and YFSETQ. Regarding the study as a whole: Researchers sampled only blood; tissue repertoires likely differ.

This chain uses TRBV5-1 with TRBJ2-3; TRBD1 matches at 9 bases. The sample consisted of naive CD4+ T cells sorted from blood. Subset described: CD45RA+ positively selected. The clonotype originates from a young man in good health. CDR3 nucleotides: TGCGCCAGCAGCAAACAGGGGGCAGAAGATACGCAGTATTTT. This sequence encodes CASSKQGAEDTQYF.